The 14 T cell receptor beta chains below were found in one sample sequenced in a study of beta chain features in type 1 diabetes. Of the isolated RNA, all was reverse transcribed, and so the sequenced material was expressed TCRB transcripts. Here immunoSEQ multiplex PCR was the method, and the copy in TCRdb shows in-frame clones only, minus some. The sample carries 200,000 to 300,000 clones, less than 35% recorded once. Sequenced input: central memory CD4+ T cells from blood. These receptors were obtained from a man aged 25-45 years in good health.

There are many counts of this clone. This chain's CDR3 is CAWSVGASGLDTQYF. CDR3 nucleotides: TGTGCCTGGAGTGTAGGGGCTAGCGGCCTGGATACGCAGTATTTT. This chain uses TRBV30 with TRBJ2-3; 7 bases agree with TRBD2. With V trimmed by 0 bases and J by 6 bases, 9 bases remained unmatched. The CDR3 totals 15 residues. CDR1 is GTSNPN, CDR2 SVGIG, per germline (reference sequence).

This clone appeared a few times. CDR3 coding DNA: TGTGCCAGCAGCCGAGGGAACACTGAAGCTTTCTTT. Translation gives CASSRGNTEAFF. The J gene is TRBJ1-1, the V gene TRBV7-2, with no clear D. The CDR3 runs 12 residues. Trimming removed 5 bases from V and 1 base from J, with 5 bases in between. Germline values: CDR1 SGHTA, CDR2 FQGNSA.

For this clone: The sample contains more than one DNA sequence encoding this CDR3. V and J are TRBV7-9 and TRBJ2-7; 9 bases map to TRBD1. This CDR3 region has 14 residues. Trimming at V came to 4 bases and at J to 3 bases, leaving 4 bases not matched to a gene. Per germline, CDR1 SEHNR and CDR2 FQNEAQ (reference sequence). In DNA, the CDR3 is TGTGCCAGCAGCTCCGGACAGGGGAGCTACGAGCAGTACTTC. This translates into CASSSGQGSYEQYF. The whole variable domain, remainder taken from reference TRBV7-9 and TRBJ2-7, is DTGVSQNPRHKITKRGQNVTFRCDPISEHNRLYWYRQTLGQGPEFLTYFQNEAQLEKSRLLSDRFSAERPKGSFSTLEIQRTEQGDSAMYLCASSSGQGSYEQYFGPGTRLTVT.

This clone came up a few times. V gene TRBV29-1 combines with J gene TRBJ1-2, with D unresolved. The V gene's germline CDR1 is SQVTM and CDR2 ANQGSEA. Trimming took off 4 bases at V and 5 bases at J, with 20 bases between the two ends. This CDR3 contains 15 residues. CDR3 amino acids: CSVGRVSPEGYGYTF. CDR3 nucleotides: TGCAGCGTTGGTAGGGTTAGTCCCGAAGGATATGGCTACACCTTC.

A few counts support this clone. The V and J genes are TRBV2 and TRBJ2-7; D possibly matches TRBD1 or TRBD2 (5 bases each). V was pared by 1 base and J by 4 bases, with 11 bases between. The CDR3 consists of 14 residues. CDR1 and CDR2 from the germline V gene are SNHLY and FYNNEI. The CDR3 coding sequence is TGTGCCAGCAGTGAAGGCAGGGACCCTTACGAGCAGTACTTC. Encoded protein: CASSEGRDPYEQYF.

The J gene is TRBJ1-1, the V gene TRBV28; 8 nucleotides match TRBD1. This CDR3 contains 14 residues. Germline loops: CDR1 MDHEN, CDR2 SYDVKM. The J segment lost 1 base and the V segment lost 2 bases, leaving 0 bases of the junction unmatched. CDR3: CASSLGTGNTEAFF. CDR3 DNA sequence: TGTGCCAGCAGTTTAGGGACAGGGAACACTGAAGCTTTCTTT.

This chain uses TRBV11-2 with TRBJ1-6; TRBD1 might be the D (5 bases). Germline CDR1 and CDR2: SGHAT and FQNNGV. Trimming removed 4 bases from V and 12 bases from J, with 16 bases in between. The CDR3 extends over 14 amino acids. CDR3 in amino acids: CASSSDRGDGPLHF. For the CDR3, the DNA is TGTGCCAGCAGCTCCGACCGAGGGGACGGACCCCTCCACTTT.

The J gene is TRBJ2-6, the V gene TRBV30; TRBD1 agrees at 12 bases. V shed 4 bases, J shed 2 bases, and the junction held 6 bases outside the gene matches. The germline V gene encodes CDR1 GTSNPN and CDR2 SVGIG (reference sequence). This CDR3 is 17 amino acids long. The CDR3 bases are TGTGCCTGGACCCGGGACAGGGGGCGTCCTGGGGCCAACGTCCTGACTTTC. Amino acids: CAWTRDRGRPGANVLTF. The full variable domain, with the rest looked up from reference TRBV30 and TRBJ2-6, is SQTIHQWPATLVQPVGSPLSLECTVEGTSNPNLYWYRQAAGRGLQLLFYSVGIGQISSEVPQNLSASRPQDRQFILSSKKLLLSDSGFYLCAWTRDRGRPGANVLTFGAGSRLTVL.

The J gene is TRBJ2-5, the V gene TRBV7-7; no definite D call. The CDR3 has 13 amino acids. Germline V gene sequence: CDR1 SSHAT, CDR2 FNYEAQ (reference sequence). V lost 0 bases, J lost 1 base, and 3 bases lay in between. The CDR3 sequence: CASSLALQETQYF. CDR3 DNA sequence: TGTGCCAGCAGCTTAGCGCTCCAAGAGACCCAGTACTTC.

This chain joins TRBV7-9 and TRBJ1-1; 9 nucleotides match TRBD1. This CDR3 spans 15 amino acids. Germline V lookup: CDR1 SEHNR, CDR2 FQNEAQ (reference sequence). The J segment lost 6 bases and the V segment lost 5 bases, leaving 10 bases of the junction unmatched. The CDR3 sequence is CASSPGTGKTSEAFF. The CDR3 bases are TGTGCCAGCAGCCCTGGGACAGGGAAAACTTCTGAAGCTTTCTTT.

Judged by abundance, this clone is medium-sized. The same CDR3 also results from other DNA sequences found in this sample. The rearrangement uses TRBV25-1 and TRBJ1-2, with TRBD1 matching 10 bases. The CDR3 length is 14 residues. V was clipped by 5 bases and J by 7 bases; unmatched bases: 7. Germline CDR1 and CDR2: MGHDK and SYGVNS. CDR3 sequence: CASSPRTGGSGYTF. The DNA of the CDR3 is TGTGCCAGCAGTCCCAGGACAGGGGGAAGTGGCTACACCTTC.

The chain has TRBV20-1 and TRBJ2-3, with D uncertain. The V and J ends lost 0 bases and 8 bases respectively, with 6 bases between them. Germline values: CDR1 DFQATT, CDR2 SNEGSKA (reference sequence). CDR3 length: 11 residues. The CDR3 region is CSARDAPTQYF. CDR3 DNA sequence: TGCAGTGCTAGAGATGCCCCTACGCAGTATTTT.

The CDR3: CASSFPSTDTQYF. CDR3 nucleotides: TGCGCCAGCAGCTTTCCCAGCACAGATACGCAGTATTTT. The V call is TRBV5-1, the J call TRBJ2-3; D uncertain. The CDR3 is 13 residues long. V lost 2 bases and J lost 0, with 4 bases in between. Germline CDR1 SGHRS, CDR2 YFSETQ.

This clone was seen a few times. The CDR3 DNA is TGCGCCAGCAGCTTCGACAGAGAGACCTACGAGCAGTACTTC. Its translation: CASSFDRETYEQYF. The V call is TRBV5-1, the J call TRBJ2-7; D is perhaps TRBD1 (5 bases). V gave up 2 bases and J gave up 2 bases, with 11 bases separating them. Per the germline V gene, CDR1 is SGHRS and CDR2 is YFSETQ. The CDR3 spans 14 residues. The whole variable domain, filled in from reference TRBV5-1 and TRBJ2-7, reads KAGVTQTPRYLIKTRGQQVTLSCSPISGHRSVSWYQQTPGQGLQFLFEYFSETQRNKGNFPGRFSGRQFSNSRSEMNVSTLELGDSALYLCASSFDRETYEQYFGPGTRLTVT.